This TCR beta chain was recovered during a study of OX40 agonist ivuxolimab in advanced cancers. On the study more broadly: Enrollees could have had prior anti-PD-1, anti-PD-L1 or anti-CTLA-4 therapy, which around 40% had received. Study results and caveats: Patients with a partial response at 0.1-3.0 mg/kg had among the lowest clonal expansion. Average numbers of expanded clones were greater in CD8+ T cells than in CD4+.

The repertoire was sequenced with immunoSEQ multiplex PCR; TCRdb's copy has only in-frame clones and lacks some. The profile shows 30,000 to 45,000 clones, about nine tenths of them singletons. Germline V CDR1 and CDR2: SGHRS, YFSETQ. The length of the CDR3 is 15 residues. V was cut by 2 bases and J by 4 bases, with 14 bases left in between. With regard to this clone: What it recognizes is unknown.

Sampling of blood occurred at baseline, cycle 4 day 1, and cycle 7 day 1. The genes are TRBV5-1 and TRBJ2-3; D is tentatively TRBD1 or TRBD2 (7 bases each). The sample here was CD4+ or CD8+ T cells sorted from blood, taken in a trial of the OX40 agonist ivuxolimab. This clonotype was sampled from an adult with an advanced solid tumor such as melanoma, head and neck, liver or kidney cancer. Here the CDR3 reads CASSFYQGGSDTQYF. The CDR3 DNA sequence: TGCGCCAGCAGCTTTTACCAGGGGGGGTCAGATACGCAGTATTTT.